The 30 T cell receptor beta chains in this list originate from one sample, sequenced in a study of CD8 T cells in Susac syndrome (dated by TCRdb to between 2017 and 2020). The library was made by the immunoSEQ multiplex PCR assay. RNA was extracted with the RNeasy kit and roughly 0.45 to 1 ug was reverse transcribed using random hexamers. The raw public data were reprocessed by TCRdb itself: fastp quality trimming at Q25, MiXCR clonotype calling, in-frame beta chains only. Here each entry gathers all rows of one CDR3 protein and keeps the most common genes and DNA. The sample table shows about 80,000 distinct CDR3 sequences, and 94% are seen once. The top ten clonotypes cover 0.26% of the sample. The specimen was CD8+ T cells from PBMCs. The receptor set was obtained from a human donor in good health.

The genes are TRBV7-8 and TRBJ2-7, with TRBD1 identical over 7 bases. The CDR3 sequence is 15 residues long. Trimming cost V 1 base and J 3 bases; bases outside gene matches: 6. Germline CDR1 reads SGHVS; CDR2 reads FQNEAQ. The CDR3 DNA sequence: TGTGCCAGCAGCTTAGAAGCGACAGGGAACTACGAGCAGTACTTC. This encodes CASSLEATGNYEQYF.

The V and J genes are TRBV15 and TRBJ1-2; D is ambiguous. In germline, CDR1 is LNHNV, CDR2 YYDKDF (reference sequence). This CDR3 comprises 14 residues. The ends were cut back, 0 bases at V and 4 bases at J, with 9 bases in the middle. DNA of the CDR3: TGTGCCACCAGCAGAGATCGGCTCAGCTATGGCTACACCTTC. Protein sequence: CATSRDRLSYGYTF.

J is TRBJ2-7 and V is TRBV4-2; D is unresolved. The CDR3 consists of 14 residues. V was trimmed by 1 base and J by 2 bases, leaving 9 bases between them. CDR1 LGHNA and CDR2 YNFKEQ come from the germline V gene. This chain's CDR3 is CASSQAPRTYEQYF. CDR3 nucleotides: TGTGCCAGCAGCCAAGCTCCACGGACCTACGAGCAGTACTTC.

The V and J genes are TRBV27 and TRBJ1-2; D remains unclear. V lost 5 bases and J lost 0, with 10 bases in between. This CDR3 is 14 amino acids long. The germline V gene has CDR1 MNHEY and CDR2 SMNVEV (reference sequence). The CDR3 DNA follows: TGTGCCAGCAGTCCCTCAGGTTCTAACTATGGCTACACCTTC. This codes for CASSPSGSNYGYTF.

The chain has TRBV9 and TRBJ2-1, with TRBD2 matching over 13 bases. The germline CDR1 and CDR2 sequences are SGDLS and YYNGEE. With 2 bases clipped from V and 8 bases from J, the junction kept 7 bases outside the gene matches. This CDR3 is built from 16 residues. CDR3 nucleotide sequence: TGTGCCAGCAGCGTCATGGGGACTAGCGGGATCGATGAGCAGTTCTTC. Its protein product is CASSVMGTSGIDEQFF.

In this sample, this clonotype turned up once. CDR3 residues: CASSYVELGGGVEKLFF. For the CDR3, the DNA is TGTGCCAGCAGTTACGTCGAGCTCGGAGGGGGCGTAGAAAAACTGTTTTTT. The rearrangement uses TRBV6-2 or TRBV6-3 and TRBJ1-4, with 7 nucleotides matching TRBD1. V shed 2 bases and J 8 bases; nucleotides not matched to a gene: 14. The CDR3 is 17 residues long. Germline CDR1 is MNHEY and CDR2 is SVGEGT.

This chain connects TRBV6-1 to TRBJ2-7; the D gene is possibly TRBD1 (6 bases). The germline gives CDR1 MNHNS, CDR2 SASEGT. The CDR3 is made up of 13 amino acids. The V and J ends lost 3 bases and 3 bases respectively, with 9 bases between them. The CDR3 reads CASSDQGFYEQYV. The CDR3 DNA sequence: TGTGCCAGCAGTGACCAGGGGTTCTACGAGCAGTACGTC.

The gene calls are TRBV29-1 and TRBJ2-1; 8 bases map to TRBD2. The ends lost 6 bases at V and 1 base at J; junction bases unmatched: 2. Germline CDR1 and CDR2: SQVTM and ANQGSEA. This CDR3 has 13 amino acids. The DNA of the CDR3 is TGCAGCGTCTCTAGCGGGTCCTACAATGAGCAGTTCTTC. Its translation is CSVSSGSYNEQFF.

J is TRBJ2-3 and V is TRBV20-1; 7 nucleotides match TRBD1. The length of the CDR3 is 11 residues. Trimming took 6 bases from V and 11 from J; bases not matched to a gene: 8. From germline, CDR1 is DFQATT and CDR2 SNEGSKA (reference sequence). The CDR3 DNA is TGCAGTGCCCAGGGGGACCCGCGGCAGTATTTT. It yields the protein CSAQGDPRQYF.

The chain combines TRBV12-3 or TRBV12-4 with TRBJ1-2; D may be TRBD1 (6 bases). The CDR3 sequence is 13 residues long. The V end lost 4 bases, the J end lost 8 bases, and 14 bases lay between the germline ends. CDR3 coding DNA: TGTGCCAGCAGTTCCAACAGGGTTGAGGGCTACACCTTC. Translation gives CASSSNRVEGYTF.

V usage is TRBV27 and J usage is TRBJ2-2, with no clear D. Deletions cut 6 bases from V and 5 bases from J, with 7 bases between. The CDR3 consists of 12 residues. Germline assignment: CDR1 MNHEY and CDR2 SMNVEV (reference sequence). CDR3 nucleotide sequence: TGTGCCAGCAGCTCACCGACCGGGGAGCTGTTTTTT. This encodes CASSSPTGELFF.

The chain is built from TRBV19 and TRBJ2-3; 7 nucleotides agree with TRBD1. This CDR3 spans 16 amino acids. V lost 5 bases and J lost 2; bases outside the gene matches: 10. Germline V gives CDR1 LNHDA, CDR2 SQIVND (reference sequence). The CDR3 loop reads CASSDRTGASTDTQYF. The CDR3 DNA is TGTGCCAGTAGTGATCGGACAGGTGCTTCCACAGATACGCAGTATTTT.

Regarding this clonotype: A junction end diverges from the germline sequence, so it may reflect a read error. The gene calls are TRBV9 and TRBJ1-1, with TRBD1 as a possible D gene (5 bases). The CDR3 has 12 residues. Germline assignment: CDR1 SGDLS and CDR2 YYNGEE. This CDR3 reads CASSASRDGRVF. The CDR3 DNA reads TGTGCCAGCAGCGCCTCCCGGGACGGACGCGTCTTT.

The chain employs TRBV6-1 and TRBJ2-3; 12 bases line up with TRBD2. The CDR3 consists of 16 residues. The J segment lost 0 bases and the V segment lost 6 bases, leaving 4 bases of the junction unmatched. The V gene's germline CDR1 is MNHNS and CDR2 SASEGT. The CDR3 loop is CASSPGLAGSTDTQYF. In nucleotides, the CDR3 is TGTGCCAGCAGCCCCGGACTAGCGGGGAGCACAGATACGCAGTATTTT.

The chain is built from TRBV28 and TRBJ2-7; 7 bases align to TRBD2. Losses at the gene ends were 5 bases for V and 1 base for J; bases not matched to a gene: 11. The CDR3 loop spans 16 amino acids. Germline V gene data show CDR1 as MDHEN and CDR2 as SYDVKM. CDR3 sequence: CASSAGVQRLSYEQYF. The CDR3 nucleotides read TGTGCCAGCAGTGCGGGAGTACAGCGCCTTTCCTACGAGCAGTACTTC.

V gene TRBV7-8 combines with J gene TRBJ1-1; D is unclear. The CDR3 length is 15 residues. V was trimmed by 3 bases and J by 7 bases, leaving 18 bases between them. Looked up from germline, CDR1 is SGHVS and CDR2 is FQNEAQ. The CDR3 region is CASSLMEGEYFEAFF. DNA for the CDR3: TGTGCCAGCAGCTTGATGGAGGGAGAATATTTTGAAGCTTTCTTT.

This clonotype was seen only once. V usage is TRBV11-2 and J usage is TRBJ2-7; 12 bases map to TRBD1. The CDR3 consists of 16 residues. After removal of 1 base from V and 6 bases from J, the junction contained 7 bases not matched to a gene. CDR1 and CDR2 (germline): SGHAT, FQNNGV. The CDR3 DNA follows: TGTGCCAGCAGCTTAGGTTGGGACAGGGGGCGACGCGAGCAGTACTTC. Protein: CASSLGWDRGRREQYF.

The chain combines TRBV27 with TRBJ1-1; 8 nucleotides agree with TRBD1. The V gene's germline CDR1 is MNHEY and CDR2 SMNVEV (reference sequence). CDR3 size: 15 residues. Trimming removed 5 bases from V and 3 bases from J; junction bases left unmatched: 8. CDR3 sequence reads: CASSHRQGSHTEAFF. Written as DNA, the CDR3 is TGTGCCAGCAGTCATCGACAGGGGAGTCACACTGAAGCTTTCTTT.

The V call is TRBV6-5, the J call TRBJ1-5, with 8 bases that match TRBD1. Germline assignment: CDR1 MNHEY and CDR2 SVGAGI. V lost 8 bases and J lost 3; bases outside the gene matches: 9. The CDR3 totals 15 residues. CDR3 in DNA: TGTGCCAGCGGCCCTCGACAGGGGATCAATCAGCCCCAGCATTTT. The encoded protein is CASGPRQGINQPQHF.

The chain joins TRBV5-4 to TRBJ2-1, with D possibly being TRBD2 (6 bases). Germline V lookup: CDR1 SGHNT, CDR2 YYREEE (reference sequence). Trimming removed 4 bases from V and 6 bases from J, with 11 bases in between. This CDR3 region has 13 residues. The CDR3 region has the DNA TGTGCCAGCAGCGTCTGGGACTTCAATGAGCAGTTCTTC. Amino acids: CASSVWDFNEQFF.

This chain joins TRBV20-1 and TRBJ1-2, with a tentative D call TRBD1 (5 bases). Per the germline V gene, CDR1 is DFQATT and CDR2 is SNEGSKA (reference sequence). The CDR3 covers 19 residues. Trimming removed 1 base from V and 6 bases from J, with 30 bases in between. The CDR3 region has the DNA TGCAGTGCTAGAGGTCGGAATCCCTCTGCAGGGTCTAGCGTAGATGGCTACACCTTC. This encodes CSARGRNPSAGSSVDGYTF.

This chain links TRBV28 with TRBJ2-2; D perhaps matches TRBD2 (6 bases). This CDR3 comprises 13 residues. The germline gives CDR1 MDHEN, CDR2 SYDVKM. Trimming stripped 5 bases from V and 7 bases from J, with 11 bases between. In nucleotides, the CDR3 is TGTGCCAGCAGTGAGGCGGGAATCGGGGAGCTGTTTTTT. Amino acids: CASSEAGIGELFF.

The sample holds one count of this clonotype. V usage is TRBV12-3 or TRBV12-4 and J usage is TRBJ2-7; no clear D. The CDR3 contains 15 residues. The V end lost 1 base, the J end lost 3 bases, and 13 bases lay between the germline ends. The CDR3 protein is CASSLGAGRFYEQYV. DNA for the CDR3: TGTGCCAGCAGTTTAGGTGCAGGCCGCTTCTACGAGCAGTACGTC.

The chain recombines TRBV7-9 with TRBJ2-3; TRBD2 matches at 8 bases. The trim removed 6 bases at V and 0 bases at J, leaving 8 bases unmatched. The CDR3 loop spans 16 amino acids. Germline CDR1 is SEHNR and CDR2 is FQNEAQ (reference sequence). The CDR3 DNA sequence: TGTGCCAGCAGTAAAAGCGGGAGTTCGAGCACAGATACGCAGTATTTT. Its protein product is CASSKSGSSSTDTQYF. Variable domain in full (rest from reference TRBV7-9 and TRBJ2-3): DTGVSQNPRHKITKRGQNVTFRCDPISEHNRLYWYRQTLGQGPEFLTYFQNEAQLEKSRLLSDRFSAERPKGSFSTLEIQRTEQGDSAMYLCASSKSGSSSTDTQYFGPGTRLTVL.

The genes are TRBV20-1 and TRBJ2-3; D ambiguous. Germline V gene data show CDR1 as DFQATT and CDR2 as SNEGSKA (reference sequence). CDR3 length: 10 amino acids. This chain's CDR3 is CSLGLDTQYF. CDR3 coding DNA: TGCAGCCTGGGCCTAGATACGCAGTATTTT.

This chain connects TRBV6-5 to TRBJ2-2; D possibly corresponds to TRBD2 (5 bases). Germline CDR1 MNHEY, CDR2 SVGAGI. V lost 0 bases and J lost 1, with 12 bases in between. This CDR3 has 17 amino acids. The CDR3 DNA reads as TGTGCCAGCAGTTACTCGACGAGGGTGGAGAACACCGGGGAGCTGTTTTTT. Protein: CASSYSTRVENTGELFF.

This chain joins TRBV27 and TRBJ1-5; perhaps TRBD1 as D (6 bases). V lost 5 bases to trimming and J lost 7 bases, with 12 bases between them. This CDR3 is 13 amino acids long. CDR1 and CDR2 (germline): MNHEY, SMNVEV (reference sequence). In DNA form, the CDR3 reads TGTGCCAGCAGTATCGGACAGCTGCAGCCCCAGCATTTT. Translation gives CASSIGQLQPQHF.

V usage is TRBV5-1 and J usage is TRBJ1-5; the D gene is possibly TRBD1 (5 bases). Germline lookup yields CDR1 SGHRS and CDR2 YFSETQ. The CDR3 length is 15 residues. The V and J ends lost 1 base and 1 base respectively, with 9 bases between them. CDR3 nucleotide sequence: TGCGCCAGCAGCTTGACAGGTTTAAGCAATCAGCCCCAGCATTTT. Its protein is CASSLTGLSNQPQHF.

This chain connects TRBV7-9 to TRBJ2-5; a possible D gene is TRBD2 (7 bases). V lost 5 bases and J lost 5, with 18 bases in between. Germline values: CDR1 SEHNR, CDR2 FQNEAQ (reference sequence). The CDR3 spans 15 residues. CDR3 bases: TGTGCCAGCAGCCTCGTCGGGGGGCTGGGGGAGACCCAGTACTTC. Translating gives CASSLVGGLGETQYF.

The CDR3 sequence is CASSKGIMLGSTGRYEQYF. The CDR3 nucleotides are TGTGCCAGCAGCAAAGGTATCATGCTCGGCTCGACAGGGAGATACGAGCAGTACTTC. The rearrangement links TRBV7-9 to TRBJ2-7; TRBD1 matches 7 bases. The CDR3 runs 19 residues. Germline values: CDR1 SEHNR, CDR2 FQNEAQ (reference sequence). Trimming took 5 bases from V and 4 from J; bases not matched to a gene: 23. The entire variable domain, with the rest obtained from reference TRBV7-9 and TRBJ2-7, is as follows: DTGVSQNPRHKITKRGQNVTFRCDPISEHNRLYWYRQTLGQGPEFLTYFQNEAQLEKSRLLSDRFSAERPKGSFSTLEIQRTEQGDSAMYLCASSKGIMLGSTGRYEQYFGPGTRLTVT.